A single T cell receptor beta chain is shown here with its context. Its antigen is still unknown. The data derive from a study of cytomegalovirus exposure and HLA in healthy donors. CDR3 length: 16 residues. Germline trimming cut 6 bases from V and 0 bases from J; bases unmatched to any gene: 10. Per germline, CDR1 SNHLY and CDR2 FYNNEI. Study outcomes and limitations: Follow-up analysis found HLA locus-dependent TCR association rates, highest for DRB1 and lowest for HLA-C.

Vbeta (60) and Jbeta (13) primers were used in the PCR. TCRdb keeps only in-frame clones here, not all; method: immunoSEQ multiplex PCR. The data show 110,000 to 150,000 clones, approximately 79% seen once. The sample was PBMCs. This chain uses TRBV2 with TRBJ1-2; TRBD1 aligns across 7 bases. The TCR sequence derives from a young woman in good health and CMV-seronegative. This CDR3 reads CASSLRDRHSNYGYTF. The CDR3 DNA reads TGTGCCAGCAGCCTCCGGGACAGACATTCTAACTATGGCTACACCTTC.